This is a list of T cell receptor beta chains from one sample in a study of response to subunit inactivated influenza vaccine. TCRdb passed the RT-PCR reads through MiXCR, listing each CDR3 protein once. The repertoire has 500,000 to 600,000 distinct CDR3 sequences, 12% of them found once; the top ten carry more than 8.5%. The sequenced sample was PBMCs from blood, obtained on the day of vaccination. These TCRs come from a man over 45 who received an inactivated influenza vaccine. CDR3s include the opening cysteine and the closing phenylalanine or tryptophan. The D gene is left open where the match is weak. Clone size is not always given. Where it is, it says once, few, many or a class for expanded clones.

d_call j_call clone_size v_call cdr3_nt cdr3_aa
TRBD1 TRBJ1-4 - TRBV5-1 TGCGCCAGCAGCCACTCCGCAGGGGGCGCAACTAATGAAAAACTGTTTTTT CASSHSAGGATNEKLFF
- TRBJ1-4 - TRBV4-3 TGCGCCAGCAGCCAAATTGGCAGTCCTAATGAAAAACTGTTTTTT CASSQIGSPNEKLFF
- TRBJ2-7 - TRBV20-1 TGCAGTGCCCAACGGACACCCACCTACGAGCAGTACTTC CSAQRTPTYEQYF
TRBD1 TRBJ1-1 - TRBV7-2 TGTGCCAGCAGCTGGAGACAGGGGGACACTGAAGCTTTCTTT CASSWRQGDTEAFF
- TRBJ1-3 many TRBV18 TGTGCCAGCTCACCAGGGGGCCCCGACTCTGGAAACACCATATATTTT CASSPGGPDSGNTIYF
- TRBJ2-6 - TRBV11-1 TGTGCCAGCAGCCTCATACGCACCGGGCCACTCCATGGGGCCAACGTCCTGACTTTC CASSLIRTGPLHGANVLTF
TRBD2 TRBJ2-7 few TRBV12-3/TRBV12-4 TGTGCCAGCAGTCCCCGCCCGGGACTAGCGGGAGGGAAGCAGTACTTC CASSPRPGLAGGKQYF
- TRBJ2-7 - TRBV6-2/TRBV6-3 TGTGCCAGCAGTTACGCCGGGACGAGAGACTCCTACGAGCAGTACTTC CASSYAGTRDSYEQYF
- TRBJ1-1 - TRBV10-2 TGCGCCAGCAGGTCTCAAGGTCGATTTACTGAAGCTTTCTTT CASRSQGRFTEAFF
- TRBJ2-3 - TRBV5-8 TGTGCCAGCAGCTTGTTGTCTAGCTTTCCTTGGGGCACAGATACGCAGTATTTT CASSLLSSFPWGTDTQYF
- TRBJ2-6 - TRBV7-9 TGTGCCAGCAGCTTAGTGGCGAGCTCTGGGGCCAACGTCCTGACTTTC CASSLVASSGANVLTF